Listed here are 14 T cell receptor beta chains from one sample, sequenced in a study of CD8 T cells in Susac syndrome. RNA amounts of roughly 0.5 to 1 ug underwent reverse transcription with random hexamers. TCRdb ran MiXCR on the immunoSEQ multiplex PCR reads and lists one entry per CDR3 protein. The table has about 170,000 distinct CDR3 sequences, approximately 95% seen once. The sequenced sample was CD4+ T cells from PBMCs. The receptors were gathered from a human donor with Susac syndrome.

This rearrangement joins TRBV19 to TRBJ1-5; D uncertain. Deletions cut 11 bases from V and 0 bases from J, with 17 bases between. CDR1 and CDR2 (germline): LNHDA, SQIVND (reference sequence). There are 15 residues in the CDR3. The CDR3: CAPSLGGYSNQPQHF. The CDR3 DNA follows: TGTGCCCCTAGCCTGGGAGGATATAGCAATCAGCCCCAGCATTTT.

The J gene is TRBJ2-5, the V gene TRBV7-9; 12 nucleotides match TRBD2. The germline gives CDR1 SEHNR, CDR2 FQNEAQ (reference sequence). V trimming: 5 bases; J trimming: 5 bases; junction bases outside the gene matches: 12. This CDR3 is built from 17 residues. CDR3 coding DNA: TGTGCCAGCAGCCCATCTCGGCTAGCGGGGGGGCCGGAGACCCAGTACTTC. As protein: CASSPSRLAGGPETQYF.

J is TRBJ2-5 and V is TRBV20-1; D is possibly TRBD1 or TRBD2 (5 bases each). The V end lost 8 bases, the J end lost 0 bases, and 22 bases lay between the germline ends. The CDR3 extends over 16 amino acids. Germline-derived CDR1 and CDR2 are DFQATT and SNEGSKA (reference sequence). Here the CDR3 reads CSSQGQGARDQETQYF. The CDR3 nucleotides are TGCAGTTCTCAGGGTCAAGGGGCGAGGGACCAAGAGACCCAGTACTTC.

CDR3: CASSQDSTETYEQYF. DNA for the CDR3: TGTGCCAGCAGCCAAGATTCGACAGAGACCTACGAGCAGTACTTC. This rearrangement joins TRBV3-1 to TRBJ2-7, with TRBD1 as a possible D gene (5 bases). The V gene's germline CDR1 is LGHDT and CDR2 YNNKEL (reference sequence). The ends were cut back, 0 bases at V and 2 bases at J, with 11 bases in the middle. The CDR3 has 15 residues.

The CDR3 DNA reads TGTGCCAGCAGCTTAGTGCGTACCGGGGAGCTGTTTTTT. Translating gives CASSLVRTGELFF. The chain employs TRBV7-3 and TRBJ2-2, with D unresolved. Per the germline V gene, CDR1 is SGHTA and CDR2 is FQGTGA. The length of the CDR3 is 13 residues. The V gene lost 2 bases and the J gene lost 5 bases, with 6 bases spanning the gap.

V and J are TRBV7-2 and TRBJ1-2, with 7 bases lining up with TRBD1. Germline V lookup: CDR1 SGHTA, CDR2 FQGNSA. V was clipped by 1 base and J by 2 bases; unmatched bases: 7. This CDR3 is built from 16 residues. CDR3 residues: CASSLGLRGQNYGYTF. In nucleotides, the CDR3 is TGTGCCAGCAGCTTAGGACTCCGGGGACAGAACTATGGCTACACCTTC. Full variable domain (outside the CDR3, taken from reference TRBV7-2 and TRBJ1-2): GAGVSQSPSNKVTEKGKDVELRCDPISGHTALYWYRQSLGQGLEFLIYFQGNSAPDKSGLPSDRFSAERTGGSVSTLTIQRTQQEDSAVYLCASSLGLRGQNYGYTFGSGTRLTVV.

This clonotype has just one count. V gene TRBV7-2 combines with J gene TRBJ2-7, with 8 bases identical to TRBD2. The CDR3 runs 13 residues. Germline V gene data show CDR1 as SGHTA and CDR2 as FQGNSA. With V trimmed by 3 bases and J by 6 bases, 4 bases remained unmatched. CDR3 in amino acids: CASSLYREGEQYF. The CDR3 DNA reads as TGTGCCAGCAGCTTGTATCGGGAGGGCGAGCAGTACTTC.

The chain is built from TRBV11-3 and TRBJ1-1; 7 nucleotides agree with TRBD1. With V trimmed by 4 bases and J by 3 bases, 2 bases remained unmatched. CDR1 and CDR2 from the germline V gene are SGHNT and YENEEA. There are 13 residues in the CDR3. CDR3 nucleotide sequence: TGTGCCAGCAGCTGGGACAGAGACACTGAAGCTTTCTTT. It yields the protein CASSWDRDTEAFF.

The CDR3 DNA is TGTGCCAGCAGCTCGTCTAGCGGGGGAAGAACAGATACGCAGTATTTT. Encoded protein: CASSSSSGGRTDTQYF. The chain carries TRBV7-2 and TRBJ2-3; 10 positions agree with TRBD2. Germline-derived CDR1 and CDR2 are SGHTA and FQGNSA. The CDR3 is 16 amino acids. Trimming cost V 4 bases and J 3 bases; bases outside gene matches: 7.

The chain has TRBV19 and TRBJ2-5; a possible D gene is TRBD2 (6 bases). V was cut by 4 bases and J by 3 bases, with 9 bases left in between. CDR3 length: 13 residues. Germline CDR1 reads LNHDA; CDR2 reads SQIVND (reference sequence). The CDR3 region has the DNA TGTGCCAGTAGTAGAATAGCGGAAGAGACCCAGTACTTC. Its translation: CASSRIAEETQYF.

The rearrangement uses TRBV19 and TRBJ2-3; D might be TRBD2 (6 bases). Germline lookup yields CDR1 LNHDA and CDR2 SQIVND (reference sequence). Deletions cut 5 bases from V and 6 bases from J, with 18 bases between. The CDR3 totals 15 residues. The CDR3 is CASSSRDSNLDTQYF. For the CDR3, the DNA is TGTGCCAGTAGTTCCCGGGACTCAAACTTGGATACGCAGTATTTT.

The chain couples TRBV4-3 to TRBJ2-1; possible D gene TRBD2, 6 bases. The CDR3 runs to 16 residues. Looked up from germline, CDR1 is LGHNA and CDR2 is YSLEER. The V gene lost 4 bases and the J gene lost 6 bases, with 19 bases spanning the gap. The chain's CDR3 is CASSLRRDPAFNEQFF. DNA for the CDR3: TGCGCCAGCAGCCTAAGGCGGGACCCAGCTTTCAATGAGCAGTTCTTC.

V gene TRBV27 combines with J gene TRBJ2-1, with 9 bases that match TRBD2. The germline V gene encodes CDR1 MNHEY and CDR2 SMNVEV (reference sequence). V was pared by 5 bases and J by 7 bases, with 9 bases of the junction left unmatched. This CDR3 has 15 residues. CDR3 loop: CASSQWTSETNEQFF. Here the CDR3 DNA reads TGTGCCAGCAGTCAATGGACTAGCGAGACAAATGAGCAGTTCTTC.

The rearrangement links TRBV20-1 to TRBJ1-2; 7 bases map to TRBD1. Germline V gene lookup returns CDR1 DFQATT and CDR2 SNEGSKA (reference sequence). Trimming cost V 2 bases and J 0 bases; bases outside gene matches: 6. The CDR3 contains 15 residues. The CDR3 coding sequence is TGCAGTGCTAGACCACCGGGACAGACTAACTATGGCTACACCTTC. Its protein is CSARPPGQTNYGYTF.